The 25 T cell receptor beta chains in this list originate from one sample, sequenced in a study of T cell responses to AZD1222 COVID-19 vaccine. Sequencing used immunoSEQ multiplex PCR; TCRdb keeps in-frame clones, though not all of them. The sample has roughly 120,000 clones, roughly 87% seen once. The source material was peripheral blood, sampled on day 0 of AZD1222 vaccination. Receptors were obtained from an adult in good health.

This clone appeared a single time. The V gene is TRBV7-8, the J gene TRBJ2-7; D may be TRBD1 (5 bases). Trimming shortened V by 0 bases and J by 0 bases, and 9 bases separated the two germline ends. CDR1 SGHVS and CDR2 FQNEAQ come from the germline V gene. The length of the CDR3 is 15 residues. Here the CDR3 reads CASSLAIDSSYEQYF. CDR3 sequence (DNA): TGTGCCAGCAGCTTAGCTATCGACAGCTCCTACGAGCAGTACTTC.

The V gene is TRBV20-1, the J gene TRBJ2-7; D is undetermined. Looked up from germline, CDR1 is DFQATT and CDR2 is SNEGSKA (reference sequence). V was trimmed by 3 bases and J by 3 bases, leaving 15 bases between them. CDR3 size: 14 residues. The CDR3 loop reads CSASQKGNRYEQYF. For the CDR3, the DNA is TGCAGTGCTAGTCAGAAAGGGAATCGCTACGAGCAGTACTTC.

This chain uses TRBV4-1 with TRBJ1-1; the D is unclear. The CDR3 is 15 residues long. Germline V CDR1 and CDR2: MGHRA, YSYEKL. V was pared by 1 base and J by 6 bases, with 15 bases between. CDR3 sequence: CASSQGALGWAEAFF. CDR3 DNA: TGCGCCAGCAGCCAAGGGGCCCTCGGGTGGGCTGAAGCTTTCTTT.

This clone was picked up one time. In DNA, the CDR3 is TGTGCCAGTAGTCTGCCCGGGGATCAGCCCCAGCATTTT. It is translated as CASSLPGDQPQHF. V usage is TRBV19 and J usage is TRBJ1-5; D call uncertain. V lost 5 bases and J 5 bases, leaving 10 bases between the germline ends. The CDR3 totals 13 residues. CDR1 LNHDA and CDR2 SQIVND come from the germline V gene (reference sequence).

V usage is TRBV6-5 and J usage is TRBJ2-5; 8 nucleotides align to TRBD2. CDR3 length: 14 amino acids. The junction had 7 bases not matched to a gene; V was cut back by 6 bases and J by 4 bases. Germline CDR1 MNHEY, CDR2 SVGAGI. This CDR3 reads CASRIAGNVETQYF. The CDR3 DNA reads as TGTGCCAGCAGGATAGCGGGGAACGTAGAGACCCAGTACTTC.

The chain employs TRBV4-3 and TRBJ1-2; no reliable D call. This CDR3 has 15 amino acids. Looked up from germline, CDR1 is LGHNA and CDR2 is YSLEER. The V end lost 1 base, the J end lost 0 bases, and 9 bases lay between the germline ends. In nucleotides, the CDR3 is TGCGCCAGCAGCCAAGTTACGTTAGCTAACTATGGCTACACCTTC. This gives the protein CASSQVTLANYGYTF.

The chain has TRBV7-9 and TRBJ2-3; 9 bases map to TRBD1. Germline V gene data show CDR1 as SEHNR and CDR2 as FQNEAQ (reference sequence). The CDR3 length is 16 residues. J lost 7 bases, V lost 2 bases, and 10 bases had no gene match. CDR3 nucleotide sequence: TGTGCCAGCAGCTTAAGGACAGGGGACCTATCGTATACGCAGTATTTT. This translates into CASSLRTGDLSYTQYF.

The table lists this clone with a count of one. This chain links TRBV7-9 with TRBJ2-7, with D hard to call. This CDR3 spans 12 amino acids. From germline, CDR1 is SEHNR and CDR2 FQNEAQ (reference sequence). The germline V and J ends were trimmed by 3 bases and 5 bases, with 8 bases remaining between them. DNA of the CDR3: TGTGCCAGCAGCTTTTCGGGCCACGAGCAGTACTTC. This translates into CASSFSGHEQYF.

This sequence joins TRBV11-2 and TRBJ2-5; no clear D gene. The CDR3 loop spans 14 amino acids. V was clipped by 2 bases and J by 1 base, with 8 bases between them. Germline lookup yields CDR1 SGHAT and CDR2 FQNNGV. The CDR3 DNA follows: TGTGCCAGCAGCTTAAGTGGGTTCCAAGAGACCCAGTACTTC. Its protein product is CASSLSGFQETQYF. The full variable domain, its missing parts supplied by reference TRBV11-2 and TRBJ2-5, is EAGVAQSPRYKIIEKRQSVAFWCNPISGHATLYWYQQILGQGPKLLIQFQNNGVVDDSQLPKDRFSAERLKGVDSTLKIQPAKLEDSAVYLCASSLSGFQETQYFGPGTRLLVL.

V usage is TRBV6-5 and J usage is TRBJ2-3, with D perhaps TRBD1 (6 bases). Germline CDR1 is MNHEY and CDR2 is SVGAGI. The CDR3 runs to 12 residues. CDR3 amino acids: CASRGTPNTQYF. The DNA of the CDR3 is TGTGCTTCGAGGGGGACCCCAAATACGCAGTATTTT.

J is TRBJ2-7 and V is TRBV3-1 (or the pseudogene TRBV3-2), with unresolved D. V was pared by 6 bases and J by 5 bases, with 8 bases between. Germline V gives CDR1 LGHDT, CDR2 YNNKEL (reference sequence). The CDR3 length is 11 residues. CDR3 in DNA: TGTGCCAGCAGACAGAATCACGAGCAGTACTTC. Protein: CASRQNHEQYF.

V and J are TRBV5-1 and TRBJ1-1; 7 bases agree with TRBD1. The ends lost 4 bases at V and 8 bases at J; junction bases unmatched: 17. This CDR3 is 16 amino acids long. CDR1 and CDR2 from the germline V gene are SGHRS and YFSETQ. This CDR3 reads CASSPSKGQQGGEAFF. DNA of the CDR3: TGCGCCAGCAGCCCCAGCAAGGGACAGCAAGGGGGCGAAGCTTTCTTT.

The chain joins TRBV2 to TRBJ2-1, with D perhaps TRBD1 (6 bases). The CDR3 loop spans 14 amino acids. The ends were cut back, 0 bases at V and 9 bases at J, with 12 bases in the middle. Looked up from germline, CDR1 is SNHLY and CDR2 is FYNNEI. CDR3 protein: CASSEAGARGEQFF. As DNA, the CDR3 is TGTGCCAGCAGTGAAGCGGGGGCAAGGGGTGAGCAGTTCTTC.

The rearrangement uses TRBV6-1 and TRBJ1-1; D is undetermined. There are 15 residues in the CDR3. Germline CDR1 reads MNHNS; CDR2 reads SASEGT. V lost 3 bases, J lost 4 bases, and 15 bases lay in between. The CDR3 spells CASSDRACPGTEAFF. The CDR3, as DNA: TGTGCCAGCAGTGACCGGGCCTGTCCGGGCACTGAAGCTTTCTTT.

The rearrangement joins TRBV15 to TRBJ2-6, with D uncertain. Trimming cost V 2 bases and J 5 bases, with 13 bases left between them. The germline CDR1 and CDR2 sequences are LNHNV and YYDKDF (reference sequence). The CDR3 loop spans 16 amino acids. CDR3 DNA sequence: TGTGCCACCAGCAGACGGACGGACCTCTGGGCCAACGTCCTGACTTTC. This encodes CATSRRTDLWANVLTF.

In this sample, this clone turned up once. The rearrangement links TRBV12-2 to TRBJ1-5. TRBV12-2 is noted as a pseudogene. The CDR3 covers 15 residues. The CDR3 region is CASRQRQGRNQPQHF. In DNA form, the CDR3 reads TGTGCAAGTCGCCAGCGTCAAGGCCGTAATCAGCCCCAGCATTTT.

This rearrangement joins TRBV11-2 to TRBJ1-2; 8 nucleotides line up with TRBD1. The CDR3 runs to 15 residues. The germline gives CDR1 SGHAT, CDR2 FQNNGV. V shed 4 bases and J 8 bases; nucleotides not matched to a gene: 12. The CDR3 sequence is CASSWRQGRGSGYTF. The CDR3 DNA follows: TGTGCCAGCAGCTGGCGACAGGGGCGGGGGTCGGGCTACACCTTC.

The rearrangement joins TRBV12-3 or TRBV12-4 to TRBJ1-2, with D uncertain. The CDR3 length is 12 residues. The V gene lost 3 bases and the J gene lost 7 bases, with 9 bases spanning the gap. This CDR3 is CASSFGEAGYTF. For the CDR3, the DNA is TGTGCCAGCAGTTTTGGGGAGGCTGGCTACACCTTC.

In this sample, this clone turned up many times. V usage is TRBV5-6 and J usage is TRBJ2-3; D gene ambiguous. The length of the CDR3 is 15 residues. V was clipped by 2 bases and J by 0 bases, with 10 bases between them. Germline V gene sequence: CDR1 SGHDT, CDR2 YYEEEE. CDR3 sequence: CASSFSRVSTDTQYF. The CDR3 DNA follows: TGTGCCAGCAGCTTCAGCCGGGTTAGCACAGATACGCAGTATTTT. Based on the CDR3 plus reference TRBV5-6 and TRBJ2-3, the full variable domain is DAGVTQSPTHLIKTRGQQVTLRCSPKSGHDTVSWYQQALGQGPQFIFQYYEEEERQRGNFPDRFSGHQFPNYSSELNVNALLLGDSALYLCASSFSRVSTDTQYFGPGTRLTVL.

This sequence joins TRBV5-4 and TRBJ1-1; D gene uncertain. Trimming stripped 2 bases from V and 3 bases from J, with 8 bases between. CDR1 is SGHNT and CDR2 is YYREEE in the germline V gene (reference sequence). This CDR3 spans 13 amino acids. CDR3 sequence reads: CASSFRRDTEAFF. DNA of the CDR3: TGTGCCAGCAGCTTCCGACGGGACACTGAAGCTTTCTTT. The complete variable domain, with remaining parts taken from reference TRBV5-4 and TRBJ1-1, reads ETGVTQSPTHLIKTRGQQVTLRCSSQSGHNTVSWYQQALGQGPQFIFQYYREEENGRGNFPPRFSGLQFPNYSSELNVNALELDDSALYLCASSFRRDTEAFFGQGTRLTVV.

In this sample, this clone turned up a few times. The genes are TRBV7-2 and TRBJ2-1; 10 bases line up with TRBD2. The CDR3 runs 17 residues. Germline V gene sequence: CDR1 SGHTA, CDR2 FQGNSA. V shed 0 bases, J shed 7 bases, and the junction held 9 bases outside the gene matches. The CDR3 reads CASSLASGGVPWNEQFF. The CDR3, as DNA: TGTGCCAGCAGCTTAGCGAGCGGGGGGGTCCCGTGGAATGAGCAGTTCTTC.

This chain connects TRBV7-2 to TRBJ2-1; a weak D match, TRBD2 (6 bases). V dropped 4 bases and J dropped 7 bases, with 11 bases sitting between them. From germline, CDR1 is SGHTA and CDR2 FQGNSA. The CDR3 runs 13 residues. The CDR3 loop reads CASSSSLANEQFF. In DNA, the CDR3 is TGTGCCAGCAGCTCCTCACTAGCAAATGAGCAGTTCTTC.

CDR3 bases: TGTGCCAGCAGCTCTCAAGGGACAGGGGGCAATCAGCCCCAGCATTTT. Translation gives CASSSQGTGGNQPQHF. The chain joins TRBV7-9 to TRBJ1-5; 10 bases line up with TRBD1. The CDR3 runs 16 residues. CDR1 is SEHNR and CDR2 is FQNEAQ in the germline V gene (reference sequence). Trimming removed 4 bases from V and 2 bases from J; junction bases left unmatched: 5.

V gene TRBV15 combines with J gene TRBJ2-2, with TRBD1 identical over 10 bases. J was trimmed by 7 bases and V by 5 bases; bases with no gene match: 13. The CDR3 totals 17 residues. The germline V gene encodes CDR1 LNHNV and CDR2 YYDKDF (reference sequence). CDR3 in amino acids: CATSSRDRGRRFGELFF. Written as DNA, the CDR3 is TGTGCCACCAGCTCCCGGGACAGGGGTCGGCGCTTCGGGGAGCTGTTTTTT. Based on the CDR3 plus reference TRBV15 and TRBJ2-2, the full variable domain is DAMVIQNPRYQVTQFGKPVTLSCSQTLNHNVMYWYQQKSSQAPKLLFHYYDKDFNNEADTPDNFQSRRPNTSFCFLDIRSPGLGDTAMYLCATSSRDRGRRFGELFFGEGSRLTVL.

This clone was found a few times. The chain carries TRBV4-3 and TRBJ1-5, with TRBD1 matching over 9 bases. CDR1 LGHNA and CDR2 YSLEER come from the germline V gene. The CDR3 extends over 18 amino acids. J gave up 6 bases and V 3 bases, and 15 bases lay outside the gene matches. The CDR3 spells CASSQGAHGTGRGQPQHF. In nucleotides, the CDR3 is TGCGCCAGCAGCCAGGGGGCCCACGGGACAGGGAGGGGTCAGCCCCAGCATTTT.